The next 11 T cell receptor beta chains were all read from a single sample in a study of blood T cell repertoires in COVID-19. The repertoire was sequenced with immunoSEQ multiplex PCR; TCRdb's copy has only in-frame clones and lacks some. The profile covers about 260,000 clones, with approximately 88% appearing a single time and 10% taken by the ten largest. The sample comprised peripheral blood. These receptors originate from an older woman with COVID-19, enrolled during active disease.

The CDR3 here is CASSLGGGTLGYGYTF. As DNA, the CDR3 is TGCGCCAGCAGCTTGGGGGGAGGCACCTTAGGCTATGGCTACACCTTC. The chain couples TRBV5-1 to TRBJ1-2; no firm D call. Trimming cost V 0 bases and J 4 bases, with 16 bases left between them. CDR3 length: 16 amino acids. Germline V CDR1 and CDR2: SGHRS, YFSETQ. The whole variable domain, remainder taken from reference TRBV5-1 and TRBJ1-2, is KAGVTQTPRYLIKTRGQQVTLSCSPISGHRSVSWYQQTPGQGLQFLFEYFSETQRNKGNFPGRFSGRQFSNSRSEMNVSTLELGDSALYLCASSLGGGTLGYGYTFGSGTRLTVV.

The chain couples TRBV4-2 to TRBJ2-1; unclear D gene. CDR1 LGHNA and CDR2 YNFKEQ come from the germline V gene. This CDR3 comprises 18 residues. V lost 0 bases and J lost 0, with 15 bases in between. Here the CDR3 DNA reads TGTGCCAGCAGCCAAGATTTGGATCCGAGGTACTCCTACAATGAGCAGTTCTTC. Translated: CASSQDLDPRYSYNEQFF.

The CDR3 reads CAISSIGQSSGNTIYF. CDR3 DNA: TGTGCCATCAGTAGCATCGGACAGAGCTCTGGAAACACCATATATTTT. The chain links TRBV10-3 to TRBJ1-3; D possibly corresponds to TRBD1 (6 bases). CDR1 and CDR2 from the germline V gene are ENHRY and SYGVKD. V was pared by 5 bases and J by 0 bases, with 14 bases between. The length of the CDR3 is 16 residues.

As DNA, the CDR3 is TGTGCCAGCAGTTTATTGAGCTTGAACACTGAAGCTTTCTTT. As protein: CASSLLSLNTEAFF. The chain is built from TRBV28 and TRBJ1-1; D gene unclear. CDR1 is MDHEN, CDR2 SYDVKM, per germline. V lost 1 base, J lost 0 bases, and 6 bases lay in between. This CDR3 is 14 amino acids long.

The J gene is TRBJ2-2, the V gene TRBV15; 8 nucleotides align to TRBD2. V lost 2 bases and J lost 5; bases outside the gene matches: 4. The CDR3 covers 15 residues. Looked up from germline, CDR1 is LNHNV and CDR2 is YYDKDF (reference sequence). The CDR3 DNA is TGTGCCACCAGCAGAAACGGGAGGGGAACCGGGGAGCTGTTTTTT. Residues: CATSRNGRGTGELFF.

The rearrangement links TRBV28 to TRBJ2-3; D is unclear. Germline CDR1 is MDHEN and CDR2 is SYDVKM. V was trimmed by 2 bases and J by 2 bases, leaving 8 bases between them. The CDR3 totals 14 residues. The CDR3 reads CASSLITATDTQYF. CDR3 bases: TGTGCCAGCAGTTTAATCACTGCCACAGATACGCAGTATTTT. Drawing the rest from reference TRBV28 and TRBJ2-3, the complete variable domain is DVKVTQSSRYLVKRTGEKVFLECVQDMDHENMFWYRQDPGLGLRLIYFSYDVKMKEKGDIPEGYSVSREKKERFSLILESASTNQTSMYLCASSLITATDTQYFGPGTRLTVL.

The CDR3 loop is CASRTLRHYGYTF. The CDR3 region has the DNA TGTGCCAGTAGGACGCTCAGGCACTATGGCTACACCTTC. This rearrangement joins TRBV19 to TRBJ1-2; D is uncertain. Trimming took 6 bases from V and 3 from J, leaving 11 bases between them. The CDR3 loop spans 13 amino acids. Germline CDR1 and CDR2: LNHDA and SQIVND (reference sequence).

This clone has only a few counts. The chain combines TRBV6-2 or TRBV6-3 with TRBJ2-4; tentative D call: TRBD2 (5 bases). Deletions cut 4 bases from V and 5 bases from J, with 15 bases between. The CDR3 is 15 residues long. In germline, CDR1 is MNHEY, CDR2 SVGEGT. The CDR3 region is CASSSVGSGENIQYF. CDR3 coding DNA: TGTGCCAGCAGTTCCGTGGGGAGTGGCGAAAACATTCAGTACTTC.

The V gene is TRBV6-1, the J gene TRBJ2-2; 9 positions agree with TRBD2. The germline V gene encodes CDR1 MNHNS and CDR2 SASEGT. This CDR3 is 17 amino acids long. Trimming cost V 3 bases and J 4 bases; bases outside gene matches: 9. The CDR3: CASSDSGRKESTGELFF. The CDR3 bases are TGTGCCAGCAGTGATAGCGGGAGAAAAGAAAGCACCGGGGAGCTGTTTTTT.

The V call is TRBV19, the J call TRBJ1-2; D unresolved. Looked up from germline, CDR1 is LNHDA and CDR2 is SQIVND (reference sequence). The V gene lost 4 bases and the J gene lost 0 bases, with 12 bases spanning the gap. This CDR3 contains 15 residues. The DNA for the CDR3 is TGTGCCAGTAGTACCCAGGCCCTCGCTAACTATGGCTACACCTTC. Translating gives CASSTQALANYGYTF.

The chain uses TRBV9 and TRBJ1-2; perhaps TRBD1 as D (5 bases). Trimming removed 0 bases from V and 8 bases from J, with 14 bases in between. Germline V CDR1 and CDR2: SGDLS, YYNGEE. This CDR3 has 14 amino acids. CDR3 nucleotides: TGTGCCAGCAGCGTAGTTCAGGGCGTGGGCGGCTACACCTTC. It yields the protein CASSVVQGVGGYTF.